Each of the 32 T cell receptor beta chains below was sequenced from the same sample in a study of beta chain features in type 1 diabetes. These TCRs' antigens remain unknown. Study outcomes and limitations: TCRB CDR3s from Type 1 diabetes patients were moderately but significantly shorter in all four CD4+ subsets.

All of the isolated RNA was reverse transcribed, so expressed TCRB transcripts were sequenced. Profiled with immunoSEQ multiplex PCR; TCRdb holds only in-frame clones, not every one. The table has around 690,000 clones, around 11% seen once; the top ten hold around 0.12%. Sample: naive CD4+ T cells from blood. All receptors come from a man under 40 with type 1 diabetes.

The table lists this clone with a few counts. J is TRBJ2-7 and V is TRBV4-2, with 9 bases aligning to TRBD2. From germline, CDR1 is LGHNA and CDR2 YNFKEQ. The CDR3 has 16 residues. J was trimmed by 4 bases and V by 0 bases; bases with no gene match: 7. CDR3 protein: CASSQDGTSRFYEQYF. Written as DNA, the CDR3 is TGTGCCAGCAGCCAAGATGGGACTAGCAGATTTTACGAGCAGTACTTC.

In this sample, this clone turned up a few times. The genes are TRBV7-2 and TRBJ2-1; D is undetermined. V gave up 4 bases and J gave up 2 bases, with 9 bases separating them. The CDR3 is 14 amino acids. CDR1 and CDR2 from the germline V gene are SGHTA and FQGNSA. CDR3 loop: CASSWLAAYNEQFF. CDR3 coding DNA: TGTGCCAGCAGCTGGCTCGCGGCCTACAATGAGCAGTTCTTC.

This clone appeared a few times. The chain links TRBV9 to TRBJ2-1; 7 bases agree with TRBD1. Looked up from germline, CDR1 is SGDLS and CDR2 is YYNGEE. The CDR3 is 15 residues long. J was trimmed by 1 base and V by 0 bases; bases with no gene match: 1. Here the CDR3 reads CASSVVGQSYNEQFF. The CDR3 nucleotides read TGTGCCAGCAGCGTAGTGGGACAGTCCTACAATGAGCAGTTCTTC.

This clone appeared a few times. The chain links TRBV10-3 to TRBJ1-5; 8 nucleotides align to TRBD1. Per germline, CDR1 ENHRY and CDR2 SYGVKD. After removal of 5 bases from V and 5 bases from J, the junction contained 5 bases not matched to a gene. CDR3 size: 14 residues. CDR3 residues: CAISLDREDQPQHF. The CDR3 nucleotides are TGTGCCATCAGTTTGGACAGGGAGGATCAGCCCCAGCATTTT.

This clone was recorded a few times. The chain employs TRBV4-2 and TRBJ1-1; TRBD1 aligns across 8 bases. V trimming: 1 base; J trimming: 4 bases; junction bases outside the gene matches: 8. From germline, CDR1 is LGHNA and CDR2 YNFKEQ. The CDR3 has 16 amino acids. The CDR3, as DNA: TGTGCCAGCAGCCAAGGGCTAGGACAGGGAAGCACTGAAGCTTTCTTT. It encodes CASSQGLGQGSTEAFF.

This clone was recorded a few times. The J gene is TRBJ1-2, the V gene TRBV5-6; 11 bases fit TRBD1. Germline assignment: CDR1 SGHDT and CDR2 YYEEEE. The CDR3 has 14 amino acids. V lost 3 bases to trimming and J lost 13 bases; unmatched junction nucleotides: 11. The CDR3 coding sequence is TGTGCCAGCAGCTCAGAAGGGACAGGGGGACCTCCCACCTTC. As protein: CASSSEGTGGPPTF. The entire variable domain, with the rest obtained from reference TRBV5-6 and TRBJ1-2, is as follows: DAGVTQSPTHLIKTRGQQVTLRCSPKSGHDTVSWYQQALGQGPQFIFQYYEEEERQRGNFPDRFSGHQFPNYSSELNVNALLLGDSALYLCASSSEGTGGPPTFGSGTRLTVV.

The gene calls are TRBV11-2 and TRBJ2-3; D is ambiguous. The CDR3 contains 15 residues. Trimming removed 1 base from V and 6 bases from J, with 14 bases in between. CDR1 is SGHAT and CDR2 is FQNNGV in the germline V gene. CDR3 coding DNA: TGTGCCAGCAGCTTAGGTCCGGCACCGAGCGATACGCAGTATTTT. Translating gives CASSLGPAPSDTQYF. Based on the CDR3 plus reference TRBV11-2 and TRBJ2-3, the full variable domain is EAGVAQSPRYKIIEKRQSVAFWCNPISGHATLYWYQQILGQGPKLLIQFQNNGVVDDSQLPKDRFSAERLKGVDSTLKIQPAKLEDSAVYLCASSLGPAPSDTQYFGPGTRLTVL.

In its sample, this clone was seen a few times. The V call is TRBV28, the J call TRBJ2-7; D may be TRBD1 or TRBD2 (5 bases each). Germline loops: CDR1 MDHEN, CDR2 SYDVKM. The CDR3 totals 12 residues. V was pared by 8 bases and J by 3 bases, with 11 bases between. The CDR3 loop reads CASFTGGYEQYF. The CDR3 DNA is TGTGCCAGCTTTACAGGAGGCTACGAGCAGTACTTC.

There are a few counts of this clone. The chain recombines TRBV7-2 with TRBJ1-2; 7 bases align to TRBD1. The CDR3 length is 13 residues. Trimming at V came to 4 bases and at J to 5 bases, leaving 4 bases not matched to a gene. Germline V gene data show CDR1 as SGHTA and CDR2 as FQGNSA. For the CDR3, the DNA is TGTGCCAGCAGCTCGGACAGGATGTATGGCTACACCTTC. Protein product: CASSSDRMYGYTF.

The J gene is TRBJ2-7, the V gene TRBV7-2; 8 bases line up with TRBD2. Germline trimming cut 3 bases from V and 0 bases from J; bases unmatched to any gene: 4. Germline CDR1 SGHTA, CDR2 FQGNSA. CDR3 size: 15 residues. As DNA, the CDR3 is TGTGCCAGCAGCTTTGGGGGGACTAGCTCCTACGAGCAGTACTTC. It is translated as CASSFGGTSSYEQYF.

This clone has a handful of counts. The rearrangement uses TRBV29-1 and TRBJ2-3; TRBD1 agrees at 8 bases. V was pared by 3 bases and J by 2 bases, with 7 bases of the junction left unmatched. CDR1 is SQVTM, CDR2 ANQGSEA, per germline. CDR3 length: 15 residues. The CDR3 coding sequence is TGCAGCGTTGAGTCGATCAGGGGGCTCACAGATACGCAGTATTTT. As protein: CSVESIRGLTDTQYF.

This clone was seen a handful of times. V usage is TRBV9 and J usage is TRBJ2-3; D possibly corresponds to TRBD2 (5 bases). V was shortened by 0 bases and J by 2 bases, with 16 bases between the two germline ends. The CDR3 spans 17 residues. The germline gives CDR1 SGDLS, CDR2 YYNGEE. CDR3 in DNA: TGTGCCAGCAGCGTAGCTCGGTTCAGGAGGAACACAGATACGCAGTATTTT. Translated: CASSVARFRRNTDTQYF.

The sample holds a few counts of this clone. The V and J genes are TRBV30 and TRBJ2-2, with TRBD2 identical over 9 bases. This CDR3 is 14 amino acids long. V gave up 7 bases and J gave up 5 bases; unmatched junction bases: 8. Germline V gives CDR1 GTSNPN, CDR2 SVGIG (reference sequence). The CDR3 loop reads CAYGLAGSTGELFF. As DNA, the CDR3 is TGTGCCTATGGGCTAGCGGGATCAACCGGGGAGCTGTTTTTT.

The CDR3 coding sequence is TGTGCCAGCAGCGAGGGTAGCAATCAGCCCCAGCATTTT. Protein: CASSEGSNQPQHF. The V gene is TRBV27, the J gene TRBJ1-5; D gene unclear. Trimming took 6 bases from V and 0 from J, leaving 6 bases between them. The CDR3 consists of 13 residues. Germline assignment: CDR1 MNHEY and CDR2 SMNVEV (reference sequence).

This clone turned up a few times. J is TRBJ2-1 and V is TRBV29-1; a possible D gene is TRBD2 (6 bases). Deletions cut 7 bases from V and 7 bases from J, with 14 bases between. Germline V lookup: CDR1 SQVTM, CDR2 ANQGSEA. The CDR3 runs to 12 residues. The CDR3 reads CSGGAHLNEQFF. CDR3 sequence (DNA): TGCAGCGGCGGGGCCCACCTGAATGAGCAGTTCTTC.

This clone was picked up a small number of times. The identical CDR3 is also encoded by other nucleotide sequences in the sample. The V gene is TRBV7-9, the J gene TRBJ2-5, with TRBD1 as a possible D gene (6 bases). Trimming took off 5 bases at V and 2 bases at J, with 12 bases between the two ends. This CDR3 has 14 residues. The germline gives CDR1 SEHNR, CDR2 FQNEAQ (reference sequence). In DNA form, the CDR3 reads TGTGCCAGCAGCCTCGGGACACATCAAGAGACCCAGTACTTC. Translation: CASSLGTHQETQYF.

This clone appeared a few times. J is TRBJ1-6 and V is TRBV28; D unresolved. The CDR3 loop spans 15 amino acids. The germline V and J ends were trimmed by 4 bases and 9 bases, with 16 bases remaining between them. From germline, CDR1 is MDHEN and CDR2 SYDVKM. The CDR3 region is CASSSRVRNGSPLHF. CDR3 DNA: TGTGCCAGCAGTTCCCGAGTCCGGAATGGTTCACCCCTCCACTTT.

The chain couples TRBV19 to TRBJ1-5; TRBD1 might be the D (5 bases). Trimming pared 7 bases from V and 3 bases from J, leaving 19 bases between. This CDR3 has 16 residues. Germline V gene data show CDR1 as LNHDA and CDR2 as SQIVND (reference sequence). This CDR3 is CASNDVRGRNNQPQHF. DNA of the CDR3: TGTGCCAGTAATGATGTAAGGGGCAGGAACAATCAGCCCCAGCATTTT.

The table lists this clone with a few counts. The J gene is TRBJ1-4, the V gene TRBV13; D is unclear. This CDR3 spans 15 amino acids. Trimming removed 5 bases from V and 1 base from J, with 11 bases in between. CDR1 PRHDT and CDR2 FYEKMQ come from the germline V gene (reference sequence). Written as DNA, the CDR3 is TGTGCCAGCAGCGCTAGAAGAAGAACTAATGAAAAACTGTTTTTT. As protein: CASSARRRTNEKLFF.

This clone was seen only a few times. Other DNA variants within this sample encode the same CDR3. CDR3: CASSLAPGQNYEQYF. In DNA, the CDR3 is TGCGCCAGCAGCTTGGCGCCGGGACAGAACTACGAGCAGTACTTC. This rearrangement joins TRBV5-1 to TRBJ2-7, with 7 bases identical to TRBD1. Germline V gives CDR1 SGHRS, CDR2 YFSETQ. V was pared by 0 bases and J by 3 bases, with 6 bases of the junction left unmatched. The CDR3 loop spans 15 amino acids.

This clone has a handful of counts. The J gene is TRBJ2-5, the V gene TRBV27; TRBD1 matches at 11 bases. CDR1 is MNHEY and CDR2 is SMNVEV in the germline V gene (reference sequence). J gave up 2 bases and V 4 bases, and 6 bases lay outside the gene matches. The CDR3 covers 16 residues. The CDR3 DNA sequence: TGTGCCAGCAGTTATGGGACAGGGGGAAGGCAAGAGACCCAGTACTTC. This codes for CASSYGTGGRQETQYF.

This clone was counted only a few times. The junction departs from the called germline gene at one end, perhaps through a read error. CDR3 DNA: TGTGCCAGTAGGATACCACAGGGGAACCCTGAAGCTTTCTTT. Protein: CASRIPQGNPEAFF. The chain has TRBV19 and TRBJ1-1; 7 positions match TRBD1. The CDR3 is 14 residues long. CDR1 and CDR2 from the germline V gene are LNHDA and SQIVND (reference sequence).

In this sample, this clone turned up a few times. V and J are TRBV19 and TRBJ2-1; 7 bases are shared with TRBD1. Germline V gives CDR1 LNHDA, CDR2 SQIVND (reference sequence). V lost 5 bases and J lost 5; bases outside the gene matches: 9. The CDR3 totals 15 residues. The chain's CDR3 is CASSSRTGVDNEQFF. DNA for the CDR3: TGTGCCAGTAGTTCTCGGACAGGTGTCGACAATGAGCAGTTCTTC.

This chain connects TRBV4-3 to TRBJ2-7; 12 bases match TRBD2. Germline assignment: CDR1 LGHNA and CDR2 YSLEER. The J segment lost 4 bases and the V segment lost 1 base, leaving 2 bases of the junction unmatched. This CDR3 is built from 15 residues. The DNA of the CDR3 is TGCGCCAGCAGCCAAGGGACTAGCGGGGATTACGAGCAGTACTTC. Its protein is CASSQGTSGDYEQYF.

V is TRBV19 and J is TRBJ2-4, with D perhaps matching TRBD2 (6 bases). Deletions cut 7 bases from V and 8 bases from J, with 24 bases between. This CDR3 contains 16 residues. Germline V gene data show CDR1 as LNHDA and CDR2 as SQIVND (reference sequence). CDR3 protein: CASKDSPVAGPDIQYF. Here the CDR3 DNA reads TGTGCCAGTAAGGATTCACCGGTCGCGGGACCGGACATTCAGTACTTC.

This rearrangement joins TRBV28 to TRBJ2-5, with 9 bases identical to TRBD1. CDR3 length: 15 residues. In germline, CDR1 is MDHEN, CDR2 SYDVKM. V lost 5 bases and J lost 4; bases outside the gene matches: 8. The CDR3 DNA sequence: TGTGCCAGCAGTCTCGGCCCGGGACAGGGAGAGACCCAGTACTTC. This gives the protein CASSLGPGQGETQYF. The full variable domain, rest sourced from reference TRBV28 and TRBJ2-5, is DVKVTQSSRYLVKRTGEKVFLECVQDMDHENMFWYRQDPGLGLRLIYFSYDVKMKEKGDIPEGYSVSREKKERFSLILESASTNQTSMYLCASSLGPGQGETQYFGPGTRLLVL.

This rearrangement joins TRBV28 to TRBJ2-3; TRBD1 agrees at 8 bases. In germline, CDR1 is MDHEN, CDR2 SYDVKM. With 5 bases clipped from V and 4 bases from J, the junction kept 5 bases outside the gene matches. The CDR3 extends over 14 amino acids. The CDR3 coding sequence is TGTGCCAGCAGTCCTACGGACAGGGCAGATACGCAGTATTTT. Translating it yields CASSPTDRADTQYF.

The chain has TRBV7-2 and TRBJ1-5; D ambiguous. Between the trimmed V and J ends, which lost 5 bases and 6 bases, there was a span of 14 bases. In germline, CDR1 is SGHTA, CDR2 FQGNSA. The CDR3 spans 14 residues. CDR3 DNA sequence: TGTGCCAGCAGCACCTTGGAGGGAAGTCAGCCCCAGCATTTT. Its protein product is CASSTLEGSQPQHF.

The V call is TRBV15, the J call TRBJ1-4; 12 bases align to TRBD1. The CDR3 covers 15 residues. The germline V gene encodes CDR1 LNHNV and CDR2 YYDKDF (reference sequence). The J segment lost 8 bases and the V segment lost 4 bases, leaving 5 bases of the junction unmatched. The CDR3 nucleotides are TGTGCCACCAGCATAGACGGGACAGGGGGCGAAAAACTGTTTTTT. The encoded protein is CATSIDGTGGEKLFF.

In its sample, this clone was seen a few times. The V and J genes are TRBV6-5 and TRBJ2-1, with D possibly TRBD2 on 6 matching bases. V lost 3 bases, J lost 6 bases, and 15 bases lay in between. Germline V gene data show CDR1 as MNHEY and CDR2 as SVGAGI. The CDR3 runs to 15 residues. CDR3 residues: CASSYLRGLSNEQFF. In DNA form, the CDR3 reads TGTGCCAGCAGTTATTTGCGGGGATTGTCCAATGAGCAGTTCTTC.

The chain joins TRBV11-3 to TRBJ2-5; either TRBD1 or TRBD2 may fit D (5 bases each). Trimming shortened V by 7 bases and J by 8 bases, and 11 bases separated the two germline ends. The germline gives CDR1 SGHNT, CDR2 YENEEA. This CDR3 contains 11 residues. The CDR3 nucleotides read TGTGCCAGCAACTATGGGGGTACCCAGTACTTC. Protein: CASNYGGTQYF.

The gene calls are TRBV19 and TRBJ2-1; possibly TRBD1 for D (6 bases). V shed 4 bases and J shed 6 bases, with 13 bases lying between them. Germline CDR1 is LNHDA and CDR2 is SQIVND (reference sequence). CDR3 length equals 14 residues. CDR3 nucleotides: TGTGCCAGTAGTACGGACAGATGGCTCAATGAGCAGTTCTTC. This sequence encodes CASSTDRWLNEQFF. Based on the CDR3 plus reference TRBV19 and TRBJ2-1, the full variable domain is DGGITQSPKYLFRKEGQNVTLSCEQNLNHDAMYWYRQDPGQGLRLIYYSQIVNDFQKGDIAEGYSVSREKKESFPLTVTSAQKNPTAFYLCASSTDRWLNEQFFGPGTRLTVL.